This entry lists 28 T cell receptor beta chains sequenced from one sample in a study of beta chain features in type 1 diabetes. cDNA synthesis used the whole RNA isolate, giving expressed TCRB sequences. Profiling relied on immunoSEQ multiplex PCR, and the TCRdb table lists in-frame clones only, not all of them. The data contain approximately 380,000 clones, about 15% of them singletons. What was sequenced was naive CD4+ T cells from blood. These receptors came from a woman aged 18 to 35 in good health.

V and J are TRBV30 and TRBJ2-1; maybe TRBD1 (5 bases). The CDR3 covers 12 residues. Germline V gene lookup returns CDR1 GTSNPN and CDR2 SVGIG (reference sequence). Trimming stripped 3 bases from V and 9 bases from J, with 12 bases between. CDR3 DNA: TGTGCCTGGAGGGGTCAGGGAACTGAGCAGTTCTTC. Translating it yields CAWRGQGTEQFF.

The J gene is TRBJ1-1, the V gene TRBV27; weak D call: TRBD1 (5 bases). The CDR3 is 14 residues long. Germline V gene sequence: CDR1 MNHEY, CDR2 SMNVEV (reference sequence). Trimming took 4 bases from V and 1 from J, leaving 10 bases between them. For the CDR3, the DNA is TGTGCCAGCAGTTATAAGGGGCAGAACACTGAAGCTTTCTTT. It codes for CASSYKGQNTEAFF.

This chain uses TRBV15 with TRBJ2-1; 9 positions match TRBD2. The CDR3 has 16 residues. V lost 0 bases to trimming and J lost 6 bases; unmatched junction nucleotides: 6. CDR1 and CDR2 (germline): LNHNV, YYDKDF (reference sequence). The CDR3 nucleotides are TGTGCCACCAGCAGAGAGGTAGCGGGAGCGGGCAATGAGCAGTTCTTC. The encoded protein is CATSREVAGAGNEQFF. The full variable domain, its missing parts supplied by reference TRBV15 and TRBJ2-1, is DAMVIQNPRYQVTQFGKPVTLSCSQTLNHNVMYWYQQKSSQAPKLLFHYYDKDFNNEADTPDNFQSRRPNTSFCFLDIRSPGLGDTAMYLCATSREVAGAGNEQFFGPGTRLTVL.

This clone appeared a few times. This rearrangement joins TRBV18 to TRBJ2-7; tentative D call: TRBD1 (5 bases). This CDR3 comprises 16 residues. Per germline, CDR1 KGHSH and CDR2 LQKENI. V was cut by 3 bases and J by 3 bases, with 18 bases left in between. Here the CDR3 DNA reads TGTGCCAGCTCACCTCCAAATCACTCGACAGACTACGAGCAGTACTTC. Its protein product is CASSPPNHSTDYEQYF. The full variable domain, in which reference TRBV18 and TRBJ2-7 provide the parts outside the CDR3, is NAGVMQNPRHLVRRRGQEARLRCSPMKGHSHVYWYRQLPEEGLKFMVYLQKENIIDESGMPKERFSAEFPKEGPSILRIQQVVRGDSAAYFCASSPPNHSTDYEQYFGPGTRLTVT.

The rearrangement links TRBV6-5 to TRBJ1-1; a weak D match, TRBD1 (6 bases). V gave up 7 bases and J gave up 8 bases, with 23 bases separating them. The V gene's germline CDR1 is MNHEY and CDR2 SVGAGI. The CDR3 is made up of 15 amino acids. This chain's CDR3 is CASTHSSGATKEAFF. Here the CDR3 DNA reads TGTGCCAGCACTCACTCTTCAGGGGCAACCAAAGAAGCTTTCTTT.

This rearrangement joins TRBV20-1 to TRBJ2-7; D might be TRBD2 (6 bases). The CDR3 sequence is 11 residues long. Germline CDR1 and CDR2: DFQATT and SNEGSKA (reference sequence). The V and J ends lost 4 bases and 5 bases respectively, with 9 bases between them. CDR3 protein: CSAITSNEQYF. In nucleotides, the CDR3 is TGCAGTGCTATCACTAGCAACGAGCAGTACTTC.

The chain joins TRBV14 to TRBJ2-7; 12 bases are shared with TRBD2. V dropped 4 bases and J dropped 2; count of bases not matched to a gene: 3. The CDR3 is 15 residues long. Germline loops: CDR1 SGHDN, CDR2 FVKESK. Here the CDR3 reads CASSRLAGAPYEQYF. The CDR3 coding sequence is TGTGCCAGCAGCCGACTAGCGGGAGCCCCCTACGAGCAGTACTTC. Variable domain in full (rest from reference TRBV14 and TRBJ2-7): EAGVTQFPSHSVIEKGQTVTLRCDPISGHDNLYWYRRVMGKEIKFLLHFVKESKQDESGMPNNRFLAERTGGTYSTLKVQPAELEDSGVYFCASSRLAGAPYEQYFGPGTRLTVT.

The chain uses TRBV6-1 and TRBJ2-1; a weak D match, TRBD1 (6 bases). Germline V lookup: CDR1 MNHNS, CDR2 SASEGT. Trimming took off 4 bases at V and 7 bases at J, with 17 bases between the two ends. The CDR3 is 15 residues long. As DNA, the CDR3 is TGTGCCAGCAGTGTCACAGGGTATGATGGGAATGAGCAGTTCTTC. This sequence encodes CASSVTGYDGNEQFF.

This clone was observed a few times. The chain combines TRBV15 with TRBJ2-7; 9 nucleotides align to TRBD1. The V gene's germline CDR1 is LNHNV and CDR2 YYDKDF (reference sequence). With V trimmed by 2 bases and J by 5 bases, 7 bases remained unmatched. The CDR3 has 15 amino acids. The CDR3 DNA follows: TGTGCCACCAGCAGACCGGGACAGGGCTACCACGAGCAGTACTTC. Its translation is CATSRPGQGYHEQYF.

V usage is TRBV19 and J usage is TRBJ2-1; D is possibly TRBD2 (6 bases). Trimming cost V 5 bases and J 11 bases, with 13 bases left between them. Germline CDR1 LNHDA, CDR2 SQIVND (reference sequence). The CDR3 is 12 residues long. As DNA, the CDR3 is TGTGCCAGTAGTCATCAAGCGGGTAAGCAGTTCTTC. Translated: CASSHQAGKQFF. The full variable domain, its missing parts supplied by reference TRBV19 and TRBJ2-1, is DGGITQSPKYLFRKEGQNVTLSCEQNLNHDAMYWYRQDPGQGLRLIYYSQIVNDFQKGDIAEGYSVSREKKESFPLTVTSAQKNPTAFYLCASSHQAGKQFFGPGTRLTVL.

This clone was seen a few times. V usage is TRBV29-1 and J usage is TRBJ1-4, with 8 bases lining up with TRBD1. The germline V gene encodes CDR1 SQVTM and CDR2 ANQGSEA. With 6 bases clipped from V and 8 bases from J, the junction kept 11 bases outside the gene matches. This CDR3 is 14 amino acids long. CDR3 sequence: CSVILLQGGEKLFF. The CDR3 DNA reads as TGCAGCGTCATTCTCCTACAGGGGGGGGAAAAACTGTTTTTT.

The chain joins TRBV5-1 to TRBJ2-1; 7 nucleotides align to TRBD2. From germline, CDR1 is SGHRS and CDR2 YFSETQ. CDR3 length equals 14 residues. V was clipped by 4 bases and J by 5 bases; unmatched bases: 6. The CDR3 sequence is CASSLGLFDNEQFF. CDR3 coding DNA: TGCGCCAGCAGCCTGGGACTATTTGACAATGAGCAGTTCTTC.

The chain couples TRBV2 to TRBJ1-2; D unresolved. CDR1 SNHLY and CDR2 FYNNEI come from the germline V gene. This CDR3 has 13 amino acids. The V end lost 4 bases, the J end lost 0 bases, and 6 bases lay between the germline ends. The CDR3 sequence: CASSGETNYGYTF. In DNA form, the CDR3 reads TGTGCCAGCAGTGGCGAGACTAACTATGGCTACACCTTC.

The chain links TRBV7-9 to TRBJ1-1; possibly TRBD1 for D (5 bases). Germline assignment: CDR1 SEHNR and CDR2 FQNEAQ (reference sequence). The CDR3 has 14 residues. With 1 base removed from V and 9 bases from J, the gap between germline ends came to 15 bases. CDR3 amino acids: CASSLVMSGTQAFF. CDR3 sequence (DNA): TGTGCCAGCAGCTTAGTTATGTCCGGGACTCAAGCTTTCTTT.

The chain carries TRBV30 and TRBJ2-1; TRBD2 matches at 9 bases. The CDR3 has 15 residues. Germline V gene lookup returns CDR1 GTSNPN and CDR2 SVGIG (reference sequence). Trimming took 0 bases from V and 9 from J; bases not matched to a gene: 9. The CDR3 sequence is CAWSVGGRAMGEQFF. CDR3 in DNA: TGTGCCTGGAGTGTAGGCGGGAGGGCCATGGGTGAGCAGTTCTTC.

This clone appeared a few times. The V gene is TRBV29-1, the J gene TRBJ1-1; D uncertain. This CDR3 is built from 13 residues. Germline CDR1 reads SQVTM; CDR2 reads ANQGSEA. V dropped 3 bases and J dropped 5 bases, with 13 bases sitting between them. CDR3 coding DNA: TGCAGCGTTGACGGGTTTTCGAGGACTGAAGCTTTCTTT. It codes for CSVDGFSRTEAFF.

This clone appeared a few times. The CDR3 spells CASLTELGKLFF. Here the CDR3 DNA reads TGTGCCAGCCTGACGGAGCTTGGAAAACTGTTTTTT. The chain uses TRBV2 and TRBJ1-4, with D unclear. Trimming left V 8 bases short and J 10 bases short, with 14 bases between. In germline, CDR1 is SNHLY, CDR2 FYNNEI. This CDR3 has 12 amino acids.

This clone showed up just a few times. This chain uses TRBV7-2 with TRBJ2-5, with unresolved D. CDR3 length: 14 residues. V lost 1 base, J lost 5 bases, and 11 bases lay in between. Germline V CDR1 and CDR2: SGHTA, FQGNSA. Here the CDR3 reads CASSLVRLSETQYF. The DNA of the CDR3 is TGTGCCAGCAGCTTAGTTCGACTGTCGGAGACCCAGTACTTC. Full variable domain (outside the CDR3, taken from reference TRBV7-2 and TRBJ2-5): GAGVSQSPSNKVTEKGKDVELRCDPISGHTALYWYRQSLGQGLEFLIYFQGNSAPDKSGLPSDRFSAERTGGSVSTLTIQRTQQEDSAVYLCASSLVRLSETQYFGPGTRLLVL.

On this clone itself: The same CDR3 is also encoded by other DNA sequences in this sample. The genes are TRBV28 and TRBJ2-3; D is unclear. V dropped 4 bases and J dropped 1 base, with 3 bases sitting between them. The CDR3 consists of 12 residues. Germline V gene lookup returns CDR1 MDHEN and CDR2 SYDVKM. The CDR3 reads CASSSGTDTQYF. The CDR3 bases are TGTGCCAGCAGTTCGGGCACAGATACGCAGTATTTT.

The genes are TRBV28 and TRBJ1-1; 7 bases align to TRBD1. This CDR3 region has 15 residues. Germline-derived CDR1 and CDR2 are MDHEN and SYDVKM. V dropped 6 bases and J dropped 4; count of bases not matched to a gene: 11. The CDR3 is CASSPLDRATTEAFF. The CDR3 DNA sequence: TGTGCCAGCAGCCCACTTGACAGGGCGACCACTGAAGCTTTCTTT.

This clone appeared a few times. In nucleotides, the CDR3 is TGTGCCAGCAGTGAGGGCCGCCGGGAGCTGTTTTTT. Its protein is CASSEGRRELFF. This rearrangement joins TRBV5-4 to TRBJ2-2; a possible D gene is TRBD2 (5 bases). The CDR3 is made up of 12 amino acids. The germline gives CDR1 SGHNT, CDR2 YYREEE (reference sequence). Trimming took off 5 bases at V and 9 bases at J, with 11 bases between the two ends.

This clone has a handful of counts. The rearrangement joins TRBV29-1 to TRBJ2-4, with TRBD1 identical over 9 bases. Looked up from germline, CDR1 is SQVTM and CDR2 is ANQGSEA. This CDR3 region has 12 residues. V dropped 6 bases and J dropped 6; count of bases not matched to a gene: 3. The CDR3 spells CSVADRGNIQYF. The CDR3 DNA is TGCAGCGTCGCGGACAGGGGAAACATTCAGTACTTC.

The chain links TRBV30 to TRBJ1-3; D is uncertain. The ends were cut back, 2 bases at V and 0 bases at J, with 14 bases in the middle. Germline V gene data show CDR1 as GTSNPN and CDR2 as SVGIG (reference sequence). This CDR3 comprises 16 residues. This chain's CDR3 is CAWSNGLIRSGNTIYF. CDR3 nucleotides: TGTGCCTGGAGTAACGGACTCATCCGCTCTGGAAACACCATATATTTT.

The CDR3 DNA reads TGCAGCGTTGAGTTGCTAGCGGGAGGAAATACGCAGTATTTT. This sequence encodes CSVELLAGGNTQYF. V is TRBV29-1 and J is TRBJ2-3; 11 bases map to TRBD2. J gave up 7 bases and V 3 bases, and 6 bases lay outside the gene matches. This CDR3 comprises 14 residues. Germline V gene data show CDR1 as SQVTM and CDR2 as ANQGSEA.

Only a few counts were recorded for this clone. The chain combines TRBV15 with TRBJ2-7; TRBD1 is a possible D gene (6 bases). This CDR3 spans 15 amino acids. Trimming stripped 1 base from V and 2 bases from J, with 12 bases between. CDR1 and CDR2 (germline): LNHNV, YYDKDF (reference sequence). CDR3: CATSRARDITYEQYF. CDR3 nucleotide sequence: TGTGCCACCAGCAGAGCTCGGGACATTACCTACGAGCAGTACTTC. The full variable domain, with the rest looked up from reference TRBV15 and TRBJ2-7, is DAMVIQNPRYQVTQFGKPVTLSCSQTLNHNVMYWYQQKSSQAPKLLFHYYDKDFNNEADTPDNFQSRRPNTSFCFLDIRSPGLGDTAMYLCATSRARDITYEQYFGPGTRLTVT.

In DNA, the CDR3 is TGTGCCAGCAGCTCCTATCTGGACAGGCTAGAGACCCAGTACTTC. Protein product: CASSSYLDRLETQYF. J is TRBJ2-5 and V is TRBV7-2, with 7 nucleotides matching TRBD1. This CDR3 is built from 15 residues. After removal of 4 bases from V and 4 bases from J, the junction contained 9 bases not matched to a gene. Per the germline V gene, CDR1 is SGHTA and CDR2 is FQGNSA.

This clone was counted only a few times. The chain couples TRBV30 to TRBJ2-7; 8 positions match TRBD1. Germline CDR1 reads GTSNPN; CDR2 reads SVGIG (reference sequence). The CDR3 length is 14 residues. The J segment lost 5 bases and the V segment lost 6 bases, leaving 12 bases of the junction unmatched. Here the CDR3 reads CACKSDREPDEQYF. Written as DNA, the CDR3 is TGTGCCTGTAAATCGGACAGGGAGCCAGACGAGCAGTACTTC.

The gene calls are TRBV11-2 and TRBJ2-1; D is possibly TRBD2 (6 bases). With 5 bases removed from V and 2 bases from J, the gap between germline ends came to 19 bases. This CDR3 is 17 amino acids long. Germline-derived CDR1 and CDR2 are SGHAT and FQNNGV. CDR3: CASSRWDFRPPYNEQFF. CDR3 DNA sequence: TGTGCCAGCAGCAGATGGGACTTCAGACCACCCTACAATGAGCAGTTCTTC.